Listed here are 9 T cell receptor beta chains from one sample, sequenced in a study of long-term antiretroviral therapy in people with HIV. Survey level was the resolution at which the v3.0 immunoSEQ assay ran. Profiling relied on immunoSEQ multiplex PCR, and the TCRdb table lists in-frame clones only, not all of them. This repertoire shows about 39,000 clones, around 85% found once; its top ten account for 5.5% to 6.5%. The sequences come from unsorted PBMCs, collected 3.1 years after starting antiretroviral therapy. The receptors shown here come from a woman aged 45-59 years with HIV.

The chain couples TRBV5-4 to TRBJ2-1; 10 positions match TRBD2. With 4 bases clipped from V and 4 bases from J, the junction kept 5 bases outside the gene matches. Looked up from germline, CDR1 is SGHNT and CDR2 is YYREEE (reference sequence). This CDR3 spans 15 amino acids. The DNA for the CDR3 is TGTGCCAGCAGCAAACTAGCGGGGAATTACAATGAGCAGTTCTTC. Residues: CASSKLAGNYNEQFF. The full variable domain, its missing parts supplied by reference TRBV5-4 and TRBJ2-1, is ETGVTQSPTHLIKTRGQQVTLRCSSQSGHNTVSWYQQALGQGPQFIFQYYREEENGRGNFPPRFSGLQFPNYSSELNVNALELDDSALYLCASSKLAGNYNEQFFGPGTRLTVL.

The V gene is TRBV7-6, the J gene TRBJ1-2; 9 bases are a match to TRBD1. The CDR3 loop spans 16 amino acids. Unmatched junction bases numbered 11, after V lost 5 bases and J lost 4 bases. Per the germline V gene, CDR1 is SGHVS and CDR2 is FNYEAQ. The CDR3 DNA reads TGTGCCAGCAGCGGATGGGACAGGGAGGACTCCTATGGCTACACCTTC. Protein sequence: CASSGWDREDSYGYTF. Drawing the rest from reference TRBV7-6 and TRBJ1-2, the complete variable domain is GAGVSQSPRYKVTKRGQDVALRCDPISGHVSLYWYRQALGQGPEFLTYFNYEAQQDKSGLPNDRFSAERPEGSISTLTIQRTEQRDSAMYRCASSGWDREDSYGYTFGSGTRLTVV.

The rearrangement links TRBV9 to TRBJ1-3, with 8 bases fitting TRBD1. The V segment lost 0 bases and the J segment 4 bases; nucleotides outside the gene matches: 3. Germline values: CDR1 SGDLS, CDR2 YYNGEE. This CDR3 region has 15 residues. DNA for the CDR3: TGTGCCAGCAGCGTAGGGTCAGGGGGCGGAAACACCATATATTTT. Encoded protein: CASSVGSGGGNTIYF.

For the CDR3, the DNA is TGTGCCAGCAGCTCAGGGACGGCTGGAAACACCATATATTTT. Translating gives CASSSGTAGNTIYF. The chain employs TRBV9 and TRBJ1-3; D is possibly TRBD1 (5 bases). V shed 4 bases and J shed 2 bases, with 10 bases lying between them. Germline values: CDR1 SGDLS, CDR2 YYNGEE. CDR3 length: 14 residues.

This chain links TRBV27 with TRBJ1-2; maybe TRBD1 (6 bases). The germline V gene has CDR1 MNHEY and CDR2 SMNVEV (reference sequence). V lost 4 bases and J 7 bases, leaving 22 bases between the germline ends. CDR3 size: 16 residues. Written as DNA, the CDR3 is TGTGCCAGCAGTTCCTCCGCCCTACGACAGGTGGGTGGCTACACCTTC. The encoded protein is CASSSSALRQVGGYTF.

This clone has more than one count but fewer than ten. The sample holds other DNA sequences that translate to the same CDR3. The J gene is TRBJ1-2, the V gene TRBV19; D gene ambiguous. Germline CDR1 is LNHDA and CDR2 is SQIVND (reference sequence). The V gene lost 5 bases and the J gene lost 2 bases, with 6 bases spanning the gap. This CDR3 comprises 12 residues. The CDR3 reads CASSFLNYGYTF. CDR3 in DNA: TGTGCCAGTAGTTTCCTCAACTATGGCTACACCTTC.

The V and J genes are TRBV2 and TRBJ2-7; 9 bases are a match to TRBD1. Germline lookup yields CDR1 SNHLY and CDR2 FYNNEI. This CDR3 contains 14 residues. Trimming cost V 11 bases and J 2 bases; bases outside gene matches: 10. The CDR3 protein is CASLLGTGPYEQYF. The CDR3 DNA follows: TGTGCCTCCCTACTTGGGACAGGGCCCTACGAGCAGTACTTC. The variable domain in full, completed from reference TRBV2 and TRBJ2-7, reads EPEVTQTPSHQVTQMGQEVILRCVPISNHLYFYWYRQILGQKVEFLVSFYNNEISEKSEIFDDQFSVERPDGSNFTLKIRSTKLEDSAMYFCASLLGTGPYEQYFGPGTRLTVT.

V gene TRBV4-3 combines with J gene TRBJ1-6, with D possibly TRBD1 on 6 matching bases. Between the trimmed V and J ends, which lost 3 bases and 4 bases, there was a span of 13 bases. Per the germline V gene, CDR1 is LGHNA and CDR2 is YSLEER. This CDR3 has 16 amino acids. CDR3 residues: CASSHRGHSYNSPLHF. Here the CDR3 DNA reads TGCGCCAGCAGCCACCGGGGACATTCGTATAATTCACCCCTCCACTTT.

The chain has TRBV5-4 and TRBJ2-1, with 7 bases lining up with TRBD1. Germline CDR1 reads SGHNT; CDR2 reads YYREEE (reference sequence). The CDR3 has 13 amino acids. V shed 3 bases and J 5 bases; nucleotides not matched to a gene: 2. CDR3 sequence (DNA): TGTGCCAGCAGCTGGGACAGAGACAATGAGCAGTTCTTC. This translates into CASSWDRDNEQFF. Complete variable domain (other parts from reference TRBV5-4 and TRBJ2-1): ETGVTQSPTHLIKTRGQQVTLRCSSQSGHNTVSWYQQALGQGPQFIFQYYREEENGRGNFPPRFSGLQFPNYSSELNVNALELDDSALYLCASSWDRDNEQFFGPGTRLTVL.